The clone carrying this TCR beta chain showed up many times. Diagnostic decisions used clinical symptoms, serum thyroxine and TRAb, thyroid ultrasound and orbital computed tomography. This sample is part of a study of T cells in Graves' hyperthyroidism and ophthalmopathy. Researchers amplified the TCR beta CDR3 regions from RNA transcripts. First-round RT-PCR with HTBI primers amplified the TCR CDR3 region. Each CDR3 protein gets one entry after TCRdb re-called the multiplex PCR reads with MiXCR. The repertoire holds roughly 180,000 distinct CDR3 sequences, with about 15% as singletons. This TCR came from a woman in her 50s with Graves' hyperthyroidism. Sequenced input: blood.

The CDR3 protein is CASSPETNTEAFF. Here the CDR3 DNA reads TGTGCCAGCTCACCAGAGACAAACACTGAAGCTTTCTTT. The rearrangement links TRBV18 to TRBJ1-1; no definite D call. Germline-derived CDR1 and CDR2 are KGHSH and LQKENI. The V end was cut by 2 bases, the J end by 2 bases, with 6 bases between. The length of the CDR3 is 13 residues.